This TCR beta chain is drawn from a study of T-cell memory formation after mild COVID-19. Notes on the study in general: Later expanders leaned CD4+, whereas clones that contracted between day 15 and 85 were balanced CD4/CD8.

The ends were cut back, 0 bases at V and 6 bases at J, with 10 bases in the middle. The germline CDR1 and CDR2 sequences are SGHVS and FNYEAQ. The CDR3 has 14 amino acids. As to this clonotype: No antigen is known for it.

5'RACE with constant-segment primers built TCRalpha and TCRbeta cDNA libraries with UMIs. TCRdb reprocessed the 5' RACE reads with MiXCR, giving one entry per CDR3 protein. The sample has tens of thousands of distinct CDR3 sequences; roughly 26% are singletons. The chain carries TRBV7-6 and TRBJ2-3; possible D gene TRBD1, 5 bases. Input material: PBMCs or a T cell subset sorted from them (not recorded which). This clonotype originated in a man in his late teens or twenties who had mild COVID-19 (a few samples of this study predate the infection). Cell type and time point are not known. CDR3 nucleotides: TGTGCCAGCAGCTTAGCAATAGGGGCGGATACGCAGTATTTT. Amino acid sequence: CASSLAIGADTQYF.